The 22 T cell receptor beta chains below all came from one sample that was sequenced in a study of blood T cell repertoires in COVID-19. Libraries were prepared by immunoSEQ multiplex PCR; TCRdb keeps only in-frame clonotypes and omits some of them. The sample gives about 87,000 clones, about 85% of which show up once; roughly 3.2% is in the top ten. The sample was peripheral blood. These receptors came from a woman aged 80 or over with COVID-19, enrolled during active disease.

The J gene is TRBJ1-1, the V gene TRBV9; the D gene is possibly TRBD1 (5 bases). Germline CDR1 reads SGDLS; CDR2 reads YYNGEE. The CDR3 length is 14 residues. V was trimmed by 1 base and J by 4 bases, leaving 11 bases between them. DNA for the CDR3: TGTGCCAGCAGCGTAACGGGGGGGAGCACTGAAGCTTTCTTT. As protein: CASSVTGGSTEAFF.

This chain links TRBV19 with TRBJ1-2, with TRBD1 identical over 7 bases. This CDR3 comprises 13 residues. The germline CDR1 and CDR2 sequences are LNHDA and SQIVND (reference sequence). V shed 6 bases and J 4 bases; nucleotides not matched to a gene: 5. The CDR3 DNA sequence: TGTGCCAGTAGCCGGGACAGCGTCTATGGCTACACCTTC. It is translated as CASSRDSVYGYTF.

The chain is built from TRBV6-6 and TRBJ1-4; TRBD1 might be the D (5 bases). The CDR3 totals 14 residues. Germline V gene lookup returns CDR1 MNHNY and CDR2 SVGAGI (reference sequence). The V and J ends lost 10 bases and 8 bases respectively, with 20 bases between them. DNA for the CDR3: TGTGCCACTCGCCCGAGGGAGGGGAAAGAAAAACTGTTTTTT. Translation gives CATRPREGKEKLFF.

V usage is TRBV12-5 and J usage is TRBJ2-1; no clear D gene. This CDR3 comprises 15 residues. V lost 3 bases and J lost 8, with 17 bases in between. The germline gives CDR1 LGHNT, CDR2 FRNRAP. The CDR3 sequence: CASGLPVGLSDEQFF. The CDR3 DNA reads as TGTGCTAGTGGTTTACCCGTTGGTCTTTCGGATGAGCAGTTCTTC. The full variable domain, with the rest looked up from reference TRBV12-5 and TRBJ2-1, is DARVTQTPRHKVTEMGQEVTMRCQPILGHNTVFWYRQTMMQGLELLAYFRNRAPLDDSGMPKDRFSAEMPDATLATLKIQPSEPRDSAVYFCASGLPVGLSDEQFFGPGTRLTVL.

Here the CDR3 reads CATSDPTGGSSYEQYF. The CDR3 DNA reads as TGTGCCACCAGTGACCCAACAGGGGGCAGCTCCTACGAGCAGTACTTC. This rearrangement joins TRBV24-1 to TRBJ2-7, with 9 bases that match TRBD1. V lost 4 bases and J lost 0; bases outside the gene matches: 6. The CDR3 runs to 16 residues. From germline, CDR1 is KGHDR and CDR2 SFDVKD.

This sequence joins TRBV19 and TRBJ2-7; the D gene is possibly TRBD1 (6 bases). V was pared by 6 bases and J by 3 bases, with 9 bases between. Germline V gene data show CDR1 as LNHDA and CDR2 as SQIVND (reference sequence). This CDR3 comprises 12 residues. DNA for the CDR3: TGTGCCAGTAGAGGCAGGGGCTACGAGCAGTACTTC. Amino acid sequence: CASRGRGYEQYF.

This rearrangement joins TRBV28 to TRBJ2-3; 8 bases map to TRBD1. This CDR3 region has 13 residues. The V gene end was trimmed by 6 bases and the J gene end by 4 bases; junction bases not matched to a gene: 3. CDR1 is MDHEN and CDR2 is SYDVKM in the germline V gene. CDR3 nucleotide sequence: TGTGCCAGCAGAGGACAGGGTTCAGATACGCAGTATTTT. Its protein product is CASRGQGSDTQYF.

The chain carries TRBV29-1 and TRBJ2-7; 7 bases map to TRBD2. After removal of 5 bases from V and 0 bases from J, the junction contained 4 bases not matched to a gene. CDR3 length: 13 residues. Germline-derived CDR1 and CDR2 are SQVTM and ANQGSEA. The CDR3: CSVRGSTSYEQYF. The CDR3 DNA reads TGCAGCGTTCGCGGGAGCACCTCCTACGAGCAGTACTTC.

This clone has only one observation. The gene calls are TRBV28 and TRBJ1-5; a weak D match, TRBD1 (6 bases). Germline assignment: CDR1 MDHEN and CDR2 SYDVKM. The V end lost 8 bases, the J end lost 4 bases, and 18 bases lay between the germline ends. The CDR3 loop spans 15 amino acids. The CDR3 sequence is CASGPEGRGNQPQHF. The CDR3 DNA reads as TGTGCCAGCGGGCCTGAGGGCAGGGGAAATCAGCCCCAGCATTTT.

The V gene is TRBV11-2, the J gene TRBJ2-1; 8 bases align to TRBD1. The CDR3 is 14 residues long. The junction had 12 bases not matched to a gene; V was cut back by 8 bases and J by 9 bases. The V gene's germline CDR1 is SGHAT and CDR2 FQNNGV. CDR3 nucleotides: TGTGCCAGCGGAACCGGGACAGGATGGGGTGAGCAGTTCTTC. It translates to CASGTGTGWGEQFF.

This rearrangement joins TRBV4-3 to TRBJ1-3; no firm D call. The V gene's germline CDR1 is LGHNA and CDR2 YSLEER. There are 17 residues in the CDR3. Between the trimmed V and J ends, which lost 2 bases and 0 bases, there was a span of 14 bases. The CDR3 DNA is TGCGCCAGCAGCCAACTCCCCGGGTCGAGCTCTGGAAACACCATATATTTT. Translated, it gives CASSQLPGSSSGNTIYF.

The V and J genes are TRBV19 and TRBJ2-2; D is perhaps TRBD2 (6 bases). CDR1 is LNHDA and CDR2 is SQIVND in the germline V gene (reference sequence). CDR3 size: 14 residues. With 7 bases removed from V and 1 base from J, the gap between germline ends came to 10 bases. As DNA, the CDR3 is TGTGCCAGTAAGTCGGGAGTGAACACCGGGGAGCTGTTTTTT. Protein product: CASKSGVNTGELFF.

This rearrangement joins TRBV18 to TRBJ2-5, with TRBD2 matching 10 bases. Germline CDR1 KGHSH, CDR2 LQKENI. The CDR3 runs 14 residues. V gave up 3 bases and J gave up 7 bases; unmatched junction bases: 5. CDR3 DNA sequence: TGTGCCAGCTCACCCAGCGGGGGGGCCCGGACCCAGTACTTC. This encodes CASSPSGGARTQYF.

V gene TRBV9 combines with J gene TRBJ2-1; D perhaps matches TRBD1 (5 bases). The V gene's germline CDR1 is SGDLS and CDR2 YYNGEE. The germline V and J ends were trimmed by 3 bases and 0 bases, with 7 bases remaining between them. The CDR3 length is 14 residues. For the CDR3, the DNA is TGTGCCAGCAGCGACAGGTACTCCTACAATGAGCAGTTCTTC. Its protein product is CASSDRYSYNEQFF.

This clone was counted once. The CDR3 coding sequence is TGTGCCAGCACAGTCGGGGTCTATAATTCACCCCTCCACTTT. Protein sequence: CASTVGVYNSPLHF. The chain recombines TRBV28 with TRBJ1-6; D uncertain. Trimming took 7 bases from V and 3 from J, leaving 10 bases between them. CDR3 length: 14 amino acids. In germline, CDR1 is MDHEN, CDR2 SYDVKM.

This rearrangement joins TRBV7-9 to TRBJ2-7, with D uncertain. V lost 5 bases and J lost 5, with 16 bases in between. CDR1 is SEHNR, CDR2 FQNEAQ, per germline (reference sequence). The CDR3 is 14 residues long. The CDR3 protein is CASSPRRSSDEQYF. In DNA, the CDR3 is TGTGCCAGCAGCCCGAGGCGCAGTAGTGACGAGCAGTACTTC.

This rearrangement joins TRBV18 to TRBJ2-3; 8 bases are a match to TRBD2. Germline CDR1 and CDR2: KGHSH and LQKENI. The ends lost 6 bases at V and 3 bases at J; junction bases unmatched: 11. This CDR3 spans 16 amino acids. CDR3 loop: CASSLKSGGDTDTQYF. In DNA, the CDR3 is TGTGCCAGCTCCTTAAAAAGCGGGGGAGATACAGATACGCAGTATTTT. The whole variable domain, filled in from reference TRBV18 and TRBJ2-3, reads NAGVMQNPRHLVRRRGQEARLRCSPMKGHSHVYWYRQLPEEGLKFMVYLQKENIIDESGMPKERFSAEFPKEGPSILRIQQVVRGDSAAYFCASSLKSGGDTDTQYFGPGTRLTVL.

J is TRBJ2-1 and V is TRBV2, with 8 bases that match TRBD2. V trimming: 10 bases; J trimming: 5 bases; junction bases outside the gene matches: 7. CDR1 SNHLY and CDR2 FYNNEI come from the germline V gene. The CDR3 contains 13 residues. CDR3 protein: CATRLARNNEQFF. The CDR3 DNA reads TGTGCCACCCGACTAGCGCGGAACAATGAGCAGTTCTTC.

This chain uses TRBV6-1 with TRBJ2-3; D uncertain. Trimming left V 1 base short and J 0 bases short, with 8 bases between. From germline, CDR1 is MNHNS and CDR2 SASEGT. There are 15 residues in the CDR3. The CDR3: CASSEGVASTDTQYF. CDR3 DNA: TGTGCCAGCAGTGAAGGTGTGGCCAGCACAGATACGCAGTATTTT.

The chain links TRBV18 to TRBJ1-2; 12 nucleotides align to TRBD1. Unmatched junction bases numbered 12, after V lost 5 bases and J lost 8 bases. This CDR3 is 16 amino acids long. The germline V gene has CDR1 KGHSH and CDR2 LQKENI. The CDR3 DNA reads as TGTGCCAGCTCAGCTTTTTCCGGGACAGGGGGCTGGGGCTACACCTTC. As protein: CASSAFSGTGGWGYTF.

J is TRBJ2-7 and V is TRBV6-5; 13 positions agree with TRBD2. This CDR3 contains 15 residues. V was pared by 7 bases and J by 7 bases, with 10 bases of the junction left unmatched. Germline V CDR1 and CDR2: MNHEY, SVGAGI. CDR3 sequence (DNA): TGTGCCAGCATTTTCACTAGCGGGAGGGCCGATGAGCAGTACTTC. This translates into CASIFTSGRADEQYF.

This chain uses TRBV19 with TRBJ2-2; D gene uncertain. Germline CDR1 reads LNHDA; CDR2 reads SQIVND (reference sequence). Trimming pared 5 bases from V and 1 base from J, leaving 5 bases between. The CDR3 consists of 13 residues. CDR3 nucleotide sequence: TGTGCCAGTAGTGGTAGGAACACCGGGGAGCTGTTTTTT. Translated, it gives CASSGRNTGELFF.